The clone carrying this T cell receptor (beta chain) was seen more than once but under ten times. Trimming took 4 bases from V and 8 from J, leaving 11 bases between them. This CDR3 is built from 11 residues. Per the germline V gene, CDR1 is SQVTM and CDR2 is ANQGSEA. The source of the sample is a study of blood T cell repertoires in COVID-19. At the level of the study: Some COVID-19 samples were acute and others convalescent; all came from the United States, Italy and Spain. PBMCs, B-cell-depleted T cells, or T cells were the source of the cDNA or gDNA that made up the material.

In the source study's methods: Researchers report that nucleated cell counts were estimated from reference gene primer amplification. Produced via immunoSEQ multiplex PCR; TCRdb's table is partial and in-frame only. V and J calls and clone size are given by that table; D and trimming were obtained from the DNA. The table has about 180,000 clones, 60% to 80% seen once. The sequence came from a woman aged 65 to 85 with acute or convalescent COVID-19. Sequences were obtained from peripheral blood. This chain uses TRBV29-1 with TRBJ1-2; possible D gene TRBD1, 5 bases. The CDR3 bases are TGCAGCGTTGGGGGCTCGAGAGGCTACACCTTC. Amino acids: CSVGGSRGYTF.